This T cell receptor (beta chain) stems from a study of T cell repertoires in cytomegalovirus infection. Whole-study context: Indications of both CMV infection and matching HLA type were provided by public TCR beta signatures.

The V gene lost 5 bases and the J gene lost 6 bases, with 14 bases spanning the gap. This CDR3 comprises 14 residues. As to this clonotype: The antigen remains unidentified.

General study findings and limits: Ex vivo, HLA-C-restricted CMV-specific TCR beta clonotypes prevailed over the rest of the response.

One entry per CDR3 protein, called by TCRdb with MiXCR from the reads. The table includes 100,000 to 150,000 distinct CDR3 sequences, 32% detected once. The clonotype was recovered from a human donor in good health (CMV status not recorded). Some clones in this sample may be carry-over from other donors' samples. The material was CD8+ T cells from cultured PBMCs, obtained from culture after CMV antigen stimulation. The J gene is TRBJ2-4, the V gene TRBV12-3 or TRBV12-4; D is uncertain. The DNA for the CDR3 is TGTGCCAGCAGTCGGGTCGGTGAGAGAAACATTCAGTACTTC. Translation gives CASSRVGERNIQYF.